The rows below give T cell receptor beta chains drawn from one sample of a study of shared clonotypes between healthy human individuals. Assay used: immunoSEQ multiplex PCR; TCRdb lists only in-frame clones, some missing. The sample gives about 380,000 clones, 95% to 97% of which show up once; about 0.34% is in the top ten. Source material: memory CD8+ T cells sorted from blood. These receptors originate from a man aged 30 to 45 in good health. The CDR3 runs from the conserved cysteine through the conserved F or W. Each record gives: CDR3 protein, V gene.

cdr3_aa: CASSYLGQNYEQYF
v_call: TRBV6-5

cdr3_aa: CASSVGGNYNEQFF
v_call: TRBV9

cdr3_aa: CASSLPGYEQYF
v_call: TRBV7-9

cdr3_aa: CASSGPYYPDTQYF
v_call: TRBV25-1

cdr3_aa: CASSSYQPQHF
v_call: TRBV28

cdr3_aa: CASSQINTGELFF
v_call: TRBV5-4

cdr3_aa: CASSSSGVEQFF
v_call: TRBV5-1

cdr3_aa: CASGGYEQYF
v_call: TRBV28

cdr3_aa: CASSLTQGTDTQYF
v_call: TRBV5-1

cdr3_aa: CSAQGSQREQYF
v_call: TRBV29-1

cdr3_aa: CAISEGRVDTQYF
v_call: TRBV10-3

cdr3_aa: CASSYSYRGGTGELFF
v_call: TRBV14

cdr3_aa: CATSRAPRAGGSNQPQHF
v_call: TRBV15

cdr3_aa: CASSFYDRGKDNYGYTF
v_call: TRBV27

cdr3_aa: CASSSTSGTDTQYF
v_call: TRBV7-3

cdr3_aa: CASASGGYNEQFF
v_call: TRBV5-1

cdr3_aa: CASSLVQGYGYTF
v_call: TRBV7-9

cdr3_aa: CAISGGTGELFF
v_call: TRBV10-3

cdr3_aa: CASSRQTWGYQETQYF
v_call: TRBV5-6

cdr3_aa: CASSESPVNEQFF
v_call: TRBV10-2

cdr3_aa: CASSLWVKDSSYEQYF
v_call: TRBV28

cdr3_aa: CASSLSPNTEAFF
v_call: TRBV11-3